This entry features one TCR beta chain sequence. Its cognate antigen has yet to be identified. Base qualities are not at hand, and no much larger clone is one base apart. CDR1 LNHDA and CDR2 SQIVND were looked up in the germline V gene (reference sequence). From V the trimming removes 3 bases and from J it removes 7 bases, while the gene matches leave 4 bases of the junction unaccounted for. The CDR3 numbers 13 residues from cysteine through phenylalanine. CDR3 DNA is the only sequence kept; it has 39 bases, read in frame from the first base. Healthy HIV-negative adults with no recently reported acute infections or vaccinations were included as donors. Only Caucasian adults living in Nashville, Tennessee, USA were represented among the donors. Magnetic negative selection was used to enrich CD4+ T cells, after which naive cells were positively selected on CD45RA and the negative fraction became the memory subset. Blood was collected by leukapheresis, and PBMCs were isolated by Ficoll-Histopaque density gradient centrifugation and then cryopreserved in liquid nitrogen vapor phase. Purity and quantity of every magnetically sorted T cell population were checked by analytical flow cytometry. Genomic DNA was isolated from each sorted fraction and quantified by UV absorbance on a Nanodrop 2000c.

This record comes from a study of shared clonotypes between healthy human individuals (dated by TCRdb to 2020 to 2022). With regard to the full study: The cohort comprised a couple of women and a few men aged 18 to 49 years. Blood TCR repertoires of five healthy adults were deeply sequenced to estimate repertoire size and the extent of clonotype sharing between individuals. Per donor, leukapheresis produced somewhere between about 0.8 and 9.5 billion PBMCs. For each donor, CD4 naive and CD4 memory were each run on three plates, CD8 naive on two plates, and CD8 memory on one plate. To increase sequencing depth and limit assay-specific biases, TCR repertoire library preparation and sequencing were carried out by different laboratories using diverse techniques.

Using the deep immunoSEQ assay, TCR CDR3 regions were amplified from genomic DNA by multiplex PCR. Extracted genomic DNA from each cell subset was spread evenly across all wells of several immunoSEQ 96-well plates, with each plate serving as a replicate. For sorted subsets, approximately 200 ng of genomic DNA, equivalent to 30,000 or so T cell genomes, went into each replicate PCR. Purified libraries were measured with a Qubit 3.0 fluorometer, size-checked on a Bioanalyzer 2100, and measured again with the KAPA Library Quantification kit. Every immunoSEQ 96-well plate was sequenced on a dedicated single-read 150-cycle Illumina NextSeq 550 flow cell. The authors' analysis ran thus. The immunoSEQ output contained only junctional sequences without quality scores, so filtering could not match that applied to full-length reads. To assign V/J genes and CDR3, sequences were annotated against IMGT germline references using PyIR, a Python wrapper for IgBLAST v1.9. Any read was removed if the V/J assignment was weak (E-value above 1e-6), the CDR3 was missing, or the read contained stop codons, out-of-frame junctions, or ambiguous translated residues. V3J clonotypes were defined as sequences sharing the same inferred V gene, J gene, and CDR3 amino acid sequence. The percentage overlap between two repertoires was calculated by dividing the number of shared unique clonotypes by the size of the smaller repertoire. Three approaches were used to assess repertoire richness: RTK rarefaction, the Chao1 estimator, and Recon v2.1 estimates of unobserved clonotypes. OLGA was used to compute generation probabilities for all TCRbeta clonotypes that the gDNA method yielded from a handful of donors. TCRdb obtained this table from immuneACCESS and retained in-frame rearrangements with V and J assigned. These tables miss some clones; where compared with another copy, unresolved V genes account for less than half of the shortfall, and the remainder is unexplained. V, J and clone size are those of that table, while D and trimming were read from the DNA. This sample lists about 1.1 million clones; 70% to 80% were detected once. Jointly, the top ten make up more than 0.85% of the sample.

The paper as a whole reports these results and caveats: Compared with non-shared clonotypes, clonotypes shared by all four sorted-subset donors had higher generation probabilities. Only blood was sampled, and tissue TCR repertoires likely differ from those in blood. Naive subsets generally had larger estimated clonotype richness than memory subsets did. Sharing across a handful of donors was observed for approximately 5% of naive CD4, about 3.2% of naive CD8, roughly 2.3% of memory CD4, and around 0.44% of memory CD8 clonotypes. Rarefaction of sorted-subset datasets indicated incomplete sequencing despite the large sequencing depth. Because the study included a small number of donors, the genetic and exposure-history diversity represented was limited. Pairwise subsampling indicated that sequencing depth was expected to affect the degree of clonotype sharing among donors.

Material: memory CD4+ T cells from PBMCs. The sample's cell subset or site, from its label and the paper: CD45RA-negative fraction. The receptor was derived from a man aged 18 to 29 in good health. Some clones in this sample may be carry-over from other donors' samples. The V gene is TRBV19 and the J gene is TRBJ1-2, with 8 central nucleotides matching TRBD1. The bases read TGTGCCAGTAGTATCAGGGGGCAGCGTGGCTACACCTTC. It specifies CASSIRGQRGYTF.